This T cell receptor (beta chain) was sequenced during a study of blood T cell repertoires in COVID-19. TCRdb's table, derived via immunoSEQ multiplex PCR, lists solely in-frame clones and lacks some. The data show around 20,000 clones, 75% to 85% seen once. Sample: peripheral blood. The source is a man aged 80 or over with acute or convalescent COVID-19.

The CDR3 DNA follows: TGTGCCAGCAGTGACAGGGAAACTAATGAAAAACTGTTTTTT. Translation: CASSDRETNEKLFF. The chain employs TRBV27 and TRBJ1-4, with 7 positions matching TRBD1. This CDR3 is 14 amino acids long. CDR1 and CDR2 from the germline V gene are MNHEY and SMNVEV (reference sequence). The junction had 1 base not matched to a gene; V was cut back by 5 bases and J by 1 base.